A selection of T cell receptor beta chains follows, all from one sample in a study of cytomegalovirus exposure and HLA in healthy donors. Generated by immunoSEQ multiplex PCR, the TCRdb table keeps only in-frame clones and is missing some. This sample has about 50,000 clones, with about 92% found just once. Source material: PBMCs. Every receptor here comes from a young man in good health and CMV-seronegative. CDR3s include the opening cysteine and the closing phenylalanine or tryptophan.

v_gene: TRBV18
len: 13
CDR3aa: CASSPTREYGYTF

v_gene: TRBV9
len: 14
CDR3aa: CASSVTVIYNEQFF

v_gene: TRBV2
len: 16
CDR3aa: CASGRGQGATKNIQYF

v_gene: TRBV5-1
len: 15
CDR3aa: CASSLNVGGNAAQYF

v_gene: TRBV5-1
len: 13
CDR3aa: CASVPPGLETQYF

v_gene: TRBV6-6
len: 14
CDR3aa: CASSYRGPTGELFF

v_gene: TRBV2
len: 11
CDR3aa: CASSRQTTEYF

v_gene: TRBV7-8
len: 14
CDR3aa: CASTGTGYTYEQYF

v_gene: TRBV11-3
len: 15
CDR3aa: CASSSQGWGNNEQFF

v_gene: TRBV10-2
len: 12
CDR3aa: CAIRTGNYGYTF

v_gene: TRBV11-2
len: 14
CDR3aa: CASSFRQPNTEAFF

v_gene: TRBV2
len: 15
CDR3aa: CASSLRVAYAYEQYF

v_gene: TRBV7-2
len: 15
CDR3aa: CASSLGPGETKTQYF

v_gene: TRBV4-3
len: 14
CDR3aa: CASSQGGRDEAQYF

v_gene: TRBV15
len: 15
CDR3aa: CATSRDYDRGTEAFF